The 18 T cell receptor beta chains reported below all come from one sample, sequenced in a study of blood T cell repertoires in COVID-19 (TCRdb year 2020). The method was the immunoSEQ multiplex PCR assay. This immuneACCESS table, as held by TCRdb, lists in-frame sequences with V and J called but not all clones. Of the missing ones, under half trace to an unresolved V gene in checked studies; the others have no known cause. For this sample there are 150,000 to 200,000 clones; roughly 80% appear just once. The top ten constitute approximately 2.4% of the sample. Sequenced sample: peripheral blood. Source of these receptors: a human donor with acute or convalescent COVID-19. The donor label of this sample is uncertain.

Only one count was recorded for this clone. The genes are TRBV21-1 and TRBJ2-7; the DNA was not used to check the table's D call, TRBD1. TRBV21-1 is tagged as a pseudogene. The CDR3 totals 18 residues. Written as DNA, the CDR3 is TGTGCCAGCAGACGGGACAGGGGGGGAGCGGGCAGCGTATACGAGCAGTACTTC. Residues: CASRRDRGGAGSVYEQYF.

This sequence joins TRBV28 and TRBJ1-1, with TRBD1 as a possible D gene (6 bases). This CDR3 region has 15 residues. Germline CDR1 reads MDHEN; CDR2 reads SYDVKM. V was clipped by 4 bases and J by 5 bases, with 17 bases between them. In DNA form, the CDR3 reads TGTGCCAGCAGTTACCCGACCACAGGGTTAACTGAAGCTTTCTTT. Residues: CASSYPTTGLTEAFF.

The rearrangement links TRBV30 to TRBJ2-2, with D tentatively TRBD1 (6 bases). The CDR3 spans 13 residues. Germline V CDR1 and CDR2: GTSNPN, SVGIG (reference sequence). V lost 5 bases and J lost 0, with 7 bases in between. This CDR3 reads CAWGTSNTGELFF. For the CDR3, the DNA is TGTGCCTGGGGGACATCGAACACCGGGGAGCTGTTTTTT.

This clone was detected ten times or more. CDR3 coding DNA: TGTGCCAGTAGTGCGACCGGGGAGCTGTTTTTT. Protein sequence: CASSATGELFF. This chain links TRBV19 with TRBJ2-2, with D hard to call. Trimming removed 5 bases from V and 5 bases from J, with 3 bases in between. The CDR3 is 11 amino acids. Germline V gene sequence: CDR1 LNHDA, CDR2 SQIVND (reference sequence).

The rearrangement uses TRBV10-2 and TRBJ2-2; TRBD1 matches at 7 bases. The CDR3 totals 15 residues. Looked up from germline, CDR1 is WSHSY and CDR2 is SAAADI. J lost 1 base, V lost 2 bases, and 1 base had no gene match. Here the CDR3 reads CASSERTGNTGELFF. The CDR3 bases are TGCGCCAGCAGTGAGAGGACAGGGAACACCGGGGAGCTGTTTTTT.

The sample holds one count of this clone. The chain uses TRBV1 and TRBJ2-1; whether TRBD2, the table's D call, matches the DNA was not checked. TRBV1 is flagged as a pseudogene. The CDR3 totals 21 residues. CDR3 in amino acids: CTSSQKSPSGTLFTPYNEQFF. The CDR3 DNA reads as TGCACCAGCAGCCAAAAATCCCCTAGCGGGACCTTGTTTACCCCCTACAATGAGCAGTTCTTC.

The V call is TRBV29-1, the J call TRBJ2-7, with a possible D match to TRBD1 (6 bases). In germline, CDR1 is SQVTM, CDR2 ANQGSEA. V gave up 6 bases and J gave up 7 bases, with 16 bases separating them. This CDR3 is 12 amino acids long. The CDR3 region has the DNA TGCAGCGTGGGGACACAAGCAGGGGAGCAGTACTTC. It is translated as CSVGTQAGEQYF.

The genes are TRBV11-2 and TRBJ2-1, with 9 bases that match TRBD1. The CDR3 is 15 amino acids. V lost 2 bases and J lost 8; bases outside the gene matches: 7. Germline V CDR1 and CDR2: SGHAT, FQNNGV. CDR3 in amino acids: CASSLWDRAPHEQFF. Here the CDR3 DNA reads TGTGCCAGCAGCTTATGGGACAGGGCCCCCCATGAGCAGTTCTTC.

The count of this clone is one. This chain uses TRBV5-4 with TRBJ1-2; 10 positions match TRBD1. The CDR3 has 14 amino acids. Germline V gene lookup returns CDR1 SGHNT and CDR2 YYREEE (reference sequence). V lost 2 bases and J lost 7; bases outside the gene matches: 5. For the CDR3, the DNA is TGTGCCAGCAGCTTAGGACAGGGGGAGTCTGGCTACACCTTC. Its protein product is CASSLGQGESGYTF.

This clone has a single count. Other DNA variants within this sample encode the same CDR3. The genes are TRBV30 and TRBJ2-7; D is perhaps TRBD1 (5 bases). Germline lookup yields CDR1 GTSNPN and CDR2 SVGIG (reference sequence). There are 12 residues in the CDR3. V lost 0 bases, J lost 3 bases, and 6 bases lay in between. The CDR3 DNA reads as TGTGCCTGGAGTGTACAGGTCTACGAGCAGTACTTC. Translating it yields CAWSVQVYEQYF.

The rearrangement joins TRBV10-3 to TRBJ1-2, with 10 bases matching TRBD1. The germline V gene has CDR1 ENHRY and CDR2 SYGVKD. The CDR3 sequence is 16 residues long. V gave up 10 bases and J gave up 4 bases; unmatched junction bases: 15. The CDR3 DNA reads TGTGCCACCACTTCCCCGGGACAGGGGAAAACCTATGGCTACACCTTC. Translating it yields CATTSPGQGKTYGYTF.

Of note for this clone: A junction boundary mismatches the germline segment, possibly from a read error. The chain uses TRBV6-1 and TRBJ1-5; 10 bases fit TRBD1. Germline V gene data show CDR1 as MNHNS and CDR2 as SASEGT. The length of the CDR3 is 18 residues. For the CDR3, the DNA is TGTGCCAGCTGTGAGGGAGGGCGGGACAGGGGAAGCAATCAGCCCCAGCATTTT. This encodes CASCEGGRDRGSNQPQHF.

As DNA, the CDR3 is TGTGCCAGCAGCTTGCAGGGGGATCAGCCCCAGCATTTT. This encodes CASSLQGDQPQHF. This chain links TRBV7-8 with TRBJ1-5; TRBD1 matches 7 bases. CDR1 is SGHVS and CDR2 is FQNEAQ in the germline V gene. Unmatched junction bases numbered 1, after V lost 3 bases and J lost 5 bases. The CDR3 contains 13 residues.

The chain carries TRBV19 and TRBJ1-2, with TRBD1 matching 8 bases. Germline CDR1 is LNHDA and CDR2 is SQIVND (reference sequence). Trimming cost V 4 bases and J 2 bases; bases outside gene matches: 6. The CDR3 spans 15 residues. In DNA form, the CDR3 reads TGTGCCAGTAGTACTACAGGGGGGGCGAACTATGGCTACACCTTC. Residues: CASSTTGGANYGYTF.

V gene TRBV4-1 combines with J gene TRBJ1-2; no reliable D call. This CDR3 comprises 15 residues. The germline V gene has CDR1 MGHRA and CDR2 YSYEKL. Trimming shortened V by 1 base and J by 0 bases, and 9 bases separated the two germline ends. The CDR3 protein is CASSQAPTANYGYTF. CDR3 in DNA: TGCGCCAGCAGCCAAGCCCCTACAGCTAACTATGGCTACACCTTC.

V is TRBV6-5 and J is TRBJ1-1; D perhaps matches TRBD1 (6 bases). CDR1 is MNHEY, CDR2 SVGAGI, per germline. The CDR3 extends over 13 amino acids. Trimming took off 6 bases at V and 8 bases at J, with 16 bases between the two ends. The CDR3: CASSPGPGTEAFF. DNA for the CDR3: TGTGCCAGCAGCCCGGGGCCCGGGACAGAAGCTTTCTTT.

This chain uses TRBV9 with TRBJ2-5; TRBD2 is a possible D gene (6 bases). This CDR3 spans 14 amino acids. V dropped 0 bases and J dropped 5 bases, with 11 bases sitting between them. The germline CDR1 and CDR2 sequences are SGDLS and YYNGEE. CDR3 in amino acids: CASSVGASEETQYF. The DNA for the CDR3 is TGTGCCAGCAGCGTAGGGGCTAGCGAGGAGACCCAGTACTTC.

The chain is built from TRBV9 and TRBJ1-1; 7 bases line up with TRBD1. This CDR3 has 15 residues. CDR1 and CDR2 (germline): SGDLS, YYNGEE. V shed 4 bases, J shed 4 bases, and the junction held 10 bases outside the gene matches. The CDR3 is CASSPPAPGGTEAFF. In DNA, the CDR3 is TGTGCCAGCAGCCCCCCCGCGCCAGGGGGCACTGAAGCTTTCTTT. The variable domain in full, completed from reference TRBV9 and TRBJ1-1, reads DSGVTQTPKHLITATGQRVTLRCSPRSGDLSVYWYQQSLDQGLQFLIQYYNGEERAKGNILERFSAQQFPDLHSELNLSSLELGDSALYFCASSPPAPGGTEAFFGQGTRLTVV.